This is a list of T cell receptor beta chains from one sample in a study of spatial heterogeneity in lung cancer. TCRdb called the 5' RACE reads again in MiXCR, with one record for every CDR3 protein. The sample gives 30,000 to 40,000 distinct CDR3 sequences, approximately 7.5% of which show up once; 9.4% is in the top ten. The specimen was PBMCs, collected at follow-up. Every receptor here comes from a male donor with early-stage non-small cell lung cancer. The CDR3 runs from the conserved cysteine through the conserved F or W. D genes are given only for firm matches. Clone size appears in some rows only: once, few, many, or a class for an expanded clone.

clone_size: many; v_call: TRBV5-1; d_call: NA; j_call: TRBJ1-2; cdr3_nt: TGCGCCCCCTTTCGGACACTAAACTATGGCTACACCTTC; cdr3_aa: CAPFRTLNYGYTF
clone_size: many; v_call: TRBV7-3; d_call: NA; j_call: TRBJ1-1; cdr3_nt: TGTGCCAGCAGTTCAGACGGGTTCACTGAAGCTTTCTTT; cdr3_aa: CASSSDGFTEAFF
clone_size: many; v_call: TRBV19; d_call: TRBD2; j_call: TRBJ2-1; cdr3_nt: TGTGCCAGTAGTATAGATCTCCCTCTAGCGGGGGGGGACAATGAGCAGTTCTTC; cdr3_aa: CASSIDLPLAGGDNEQFF
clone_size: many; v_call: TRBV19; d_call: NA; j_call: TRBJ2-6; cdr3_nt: TGTGCCAGTAGTATAACGGGGGCTGGGGCCAACGTCCTGACTTTC; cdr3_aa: CASSITGAGANVLTF
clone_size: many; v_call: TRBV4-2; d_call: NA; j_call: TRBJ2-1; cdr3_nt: TGTGCCAGCAGCCATGGGAGCCTAAATGAGCAGTTCTTC; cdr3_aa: CASSHGSLNEQFF
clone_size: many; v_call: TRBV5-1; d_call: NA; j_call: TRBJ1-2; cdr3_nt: TGCGCCAGCAGCTTGGGGACAGAATTTTATGGCTACACCTTC; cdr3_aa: CASSLGTEFYGYTF
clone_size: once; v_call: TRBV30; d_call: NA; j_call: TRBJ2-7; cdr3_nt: TGTGCCTGGAGTTGGACGGAGGGGGACGAGCAGTACTTC; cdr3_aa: CAWSWTEGDEQYF
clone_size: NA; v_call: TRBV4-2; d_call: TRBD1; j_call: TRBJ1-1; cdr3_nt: TGTGCCAGCAGCCGAGAGACAGGGGGCGACATGAACACTGAAGCTTTCTTT; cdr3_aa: CASSRETGGDMNTEAFF
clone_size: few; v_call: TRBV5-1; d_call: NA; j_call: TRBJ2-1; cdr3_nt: TGCGCCAGCAGCTTGGATCTGGATGAGCAGTTCTTC; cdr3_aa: CASSLDLDEQFF
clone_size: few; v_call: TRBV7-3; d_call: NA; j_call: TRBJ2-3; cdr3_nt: TGTGCCAGCAGCTTAGGTCAAATACTCACAGATACGCAGTATTTT; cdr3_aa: CASSLGQILTDTQYF
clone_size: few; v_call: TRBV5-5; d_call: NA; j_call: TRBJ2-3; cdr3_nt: TGTGCCAGCAGCTCACCTGGGGTAGCCCTTACGCAGTATTTT; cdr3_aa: CASSSPGVALTQYF
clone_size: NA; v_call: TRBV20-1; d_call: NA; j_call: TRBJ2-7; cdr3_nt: TGCAGTGCTAGGGCTACGGGGACTGACTTCTACGAGCAGTACTTC; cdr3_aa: CSARATGTDFYEQYF
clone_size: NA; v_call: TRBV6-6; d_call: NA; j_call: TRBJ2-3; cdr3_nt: TGTGCCAGCAGTTACTCTCAGTCCGGGGGTGGCGCAGATACGCAGTATTTT; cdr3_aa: CASSYSQSGGGADTQYF
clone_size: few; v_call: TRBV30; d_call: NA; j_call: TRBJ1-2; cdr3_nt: TGTGCCTGGAGTTTTACAGGTGGCTACACCTTC; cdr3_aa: CAWSFTGGYTF
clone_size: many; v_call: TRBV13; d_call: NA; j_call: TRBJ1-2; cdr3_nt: TGTGCCAGCAGCTTAGCACAGGGAGAGTTTGGCTACACCTTC; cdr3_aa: CASSLAQGEFGYTF
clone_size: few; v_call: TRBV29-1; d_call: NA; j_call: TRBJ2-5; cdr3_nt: TGCAGCGCCGCCGCCAGCGAGACCCAGTACTTC; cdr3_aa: CSAAASETQYF
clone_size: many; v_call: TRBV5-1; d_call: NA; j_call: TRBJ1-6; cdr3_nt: TGCGCCAGCAGCTTAGAAATACAGGGTAACGATTCACCCCTCCACTTT; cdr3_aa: CASSLEIQGNDSPLHF
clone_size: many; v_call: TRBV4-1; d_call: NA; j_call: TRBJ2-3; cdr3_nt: TGCGCCAGCAGCCAAGATCCCCACAACACAGATACGCAGTATTTT; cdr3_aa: CASSQDPHNTDTQYF
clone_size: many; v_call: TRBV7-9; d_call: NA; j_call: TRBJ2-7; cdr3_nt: TGTGCCAGCAGCCCCCCAAGCCGCCTAGGCGAGCAGTACTTC; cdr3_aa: CASSPPSRLGEQYF
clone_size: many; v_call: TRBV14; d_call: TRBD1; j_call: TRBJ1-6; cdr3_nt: TGTGCCAGCAGCCAAGTAGTCAGGGGGTCACCCCTCCACTTT; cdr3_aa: CASSQVVRGSPLHF
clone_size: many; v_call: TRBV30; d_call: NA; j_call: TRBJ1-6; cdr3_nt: TGTGCCTGGAGTGTTGAGGGAAATTCACCCCTCCACTTT; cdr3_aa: CAWSVEGNSPLHF
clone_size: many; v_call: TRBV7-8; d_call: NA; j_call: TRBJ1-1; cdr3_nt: TGTGCCAGCAGCTTCGATGTCACTGAAGCTTTCTTT; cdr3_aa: CASSFDVTEAFF
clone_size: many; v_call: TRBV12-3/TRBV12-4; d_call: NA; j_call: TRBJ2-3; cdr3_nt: TGTGCCAGCAGTTTAGTACAGGGCGCAGATACGCAGTATTTT; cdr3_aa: CASSLVQGADTQYF
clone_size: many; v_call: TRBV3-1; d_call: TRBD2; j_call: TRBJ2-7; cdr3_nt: TGTGCCAGCAGCCAAGTAGCGGGGGGTTACGAGCAGTACTTC; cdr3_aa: CASSQVAGGYEQYF
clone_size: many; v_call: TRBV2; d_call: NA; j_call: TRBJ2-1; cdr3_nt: TGTGCCAGCAGTGAAATGCAGGGCTGGGGCAATGAGCAGTTCTTC; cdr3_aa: CASSEMQGWGNEQFF
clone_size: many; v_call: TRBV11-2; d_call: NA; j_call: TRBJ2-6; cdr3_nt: TGTGCCAGCAGCCTTGGCTTAGCACCCGGATCTGGGGCCAACGTCCTGACTTTC; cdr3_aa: CASSLGLAPGSGANVLTF
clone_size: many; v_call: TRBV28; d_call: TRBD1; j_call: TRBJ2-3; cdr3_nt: TGTGCCAGCAGTTGGGTAGGGGGCGCTAGCACAGATACGCAGTATTTT; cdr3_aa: CASSWVGGASTDTQYF
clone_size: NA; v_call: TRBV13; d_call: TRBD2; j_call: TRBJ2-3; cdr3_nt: TGTGCCAGCCATAGCGGGGGGCGTGGAAGGCAGTATTTT; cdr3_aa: CASHSGGRGRQYF
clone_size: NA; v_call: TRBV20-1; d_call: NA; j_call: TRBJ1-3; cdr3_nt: TGCAGTGCTAGTATCGGCGCAGACGTTGGAACCACCATATATTTT; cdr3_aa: CSASIGADVGTTIYF
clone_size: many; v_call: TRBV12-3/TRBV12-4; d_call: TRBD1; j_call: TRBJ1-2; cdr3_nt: TGTGCCAGCAGCCTAGGGGGCTCATCTAACTATGGCTACACCTTC; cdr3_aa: CASSLGGSSNYGYTF
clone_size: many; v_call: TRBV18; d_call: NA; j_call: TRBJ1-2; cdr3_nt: TGTGCCAGCTCAAAGGCGATTGATGGCTACACCTTC; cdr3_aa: CASSKAIDGYTF
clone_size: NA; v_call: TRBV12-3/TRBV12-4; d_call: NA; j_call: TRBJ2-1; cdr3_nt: TGTGCCAGCAGGGGGGTGGGCGAGGTGAATGAGCAGTTCTTC; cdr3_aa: CASRGVGEVNEQFF
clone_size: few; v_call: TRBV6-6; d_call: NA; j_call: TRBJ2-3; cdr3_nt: TGTGCCGGCAGTTATGAGACCTTGGCCTTCACAGATACGCAGTATTTT; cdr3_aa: CAGSYETLAFTDTQYF
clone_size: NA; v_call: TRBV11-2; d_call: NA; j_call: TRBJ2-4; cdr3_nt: TGTGCCAGCAGCTTACTGGACAGCGCTATTCAGTACTTC; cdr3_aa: CASSLLDSAIQYF
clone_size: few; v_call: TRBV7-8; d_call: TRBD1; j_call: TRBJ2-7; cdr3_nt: TGTGCCAGCAGCTCGGGACAGGTGCAGTACTTC; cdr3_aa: CASSSGQVQYF
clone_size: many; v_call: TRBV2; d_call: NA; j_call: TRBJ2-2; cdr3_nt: TGTGCCAGCGGCAATAGTGGCTATCTTACCGGGGAGCTGTTTTTT; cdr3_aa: CASGNSGYLTGELFF
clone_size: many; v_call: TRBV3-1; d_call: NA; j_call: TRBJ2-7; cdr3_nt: TGTGCCAGCAGCCAAGATACCTCTATGAGAGAGCAGTACTTC; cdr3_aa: CASSQDTSMREQYF
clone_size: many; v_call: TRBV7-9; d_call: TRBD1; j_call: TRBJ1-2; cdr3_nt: TGTGCCAGCAGCGTCGGGACAGGGAGATCGAGCTATGGCTACACCTTC; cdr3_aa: CASSVGTGRSSYGYTF
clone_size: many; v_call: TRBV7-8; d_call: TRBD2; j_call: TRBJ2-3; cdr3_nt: TGTGCCAGCAGCTTAGAGGAGGGACTAGCGGGGGCCACCTATACGCAGTATTTT; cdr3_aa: CASSLEEGLAGATYTQYF
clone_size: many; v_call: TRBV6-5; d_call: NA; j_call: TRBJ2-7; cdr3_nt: TGTGCCAGCAGTTACTCGATCGGTCCGGCAGTTAATTACGAGCAGTACTTC; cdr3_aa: CASSYSIGPAVNYEQYF
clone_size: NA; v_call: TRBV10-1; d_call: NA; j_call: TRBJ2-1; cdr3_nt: TGCGCCAGCAGTGAGCAGCCCCTGGGGAACAATGAGCAGTTCTTC; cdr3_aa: CASSEQPLGNNEQFF
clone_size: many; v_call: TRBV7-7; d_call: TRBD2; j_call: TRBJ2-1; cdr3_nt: TGTGCTAGCAGCTTAGACGGGACTAGCGGGAATGAGCAGTTCTTC; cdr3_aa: CASSLDGTSGNEQFF
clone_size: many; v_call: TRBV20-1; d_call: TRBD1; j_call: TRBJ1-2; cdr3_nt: TGCAGTGCTAGGGGGCCCGGGACAGGTTATATGAGCTACACCTTC; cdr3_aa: CSARGPGTGYMSYTF
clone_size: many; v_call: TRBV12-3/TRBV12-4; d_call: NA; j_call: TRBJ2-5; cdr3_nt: TGTGCCAGCAGTATCGGCCGGCAGGAGACCCAGTACTTC; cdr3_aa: CASSIGRQETQYF
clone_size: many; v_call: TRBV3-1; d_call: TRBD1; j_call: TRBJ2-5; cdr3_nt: TGTGCCAGCAGCCAAGAGAATCGGGACAGAAACTTC; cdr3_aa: CASSQENRDRNF
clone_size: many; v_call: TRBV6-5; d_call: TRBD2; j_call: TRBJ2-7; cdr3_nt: TGTGCCAGCAGTTACTCGCTAGCGGCCGGGTACGAGCAGTACTTC; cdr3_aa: CASSYSLAAGYEQYF
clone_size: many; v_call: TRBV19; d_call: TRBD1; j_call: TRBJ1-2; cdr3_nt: TGTGCCAGTAGTATGGGGACAGCCAGACTGGTCTATGGCTACACCTTC; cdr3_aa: CASSMGTARLVYGYTF
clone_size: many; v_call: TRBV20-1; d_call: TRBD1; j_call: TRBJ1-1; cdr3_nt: TGCAGTGCTAAGTACGGGACAGGGGGTTATACTGAAGCTTTCTTT; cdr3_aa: CSAKYGTGGYTEAFF
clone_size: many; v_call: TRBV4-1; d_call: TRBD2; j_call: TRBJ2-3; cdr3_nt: TGCGCCAGCAGTCAAGAGATGAGCGGGGGGACGCAGTATTTT; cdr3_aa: CASSQEMSGGTQYF
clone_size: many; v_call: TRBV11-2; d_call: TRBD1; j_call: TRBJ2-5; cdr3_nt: TGTGCCAGCAGCTTAGGGACGACAGGGCCCCAAGAGACCCAGTACTTC; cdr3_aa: CASSLGTTGPQETQYF